Described below is a single TCR beta chain sequence and its context. Its cognate antigen is unknown. This specimen comes from a study of immune cell composition in non-small cell lung cancer. Overall study context: Most cases were lung adenocarcinoma or squamous cell carcinoma.

The method was immunoSEQ multiplex PCR; TCRdb's version includes in-frame clones alone and lacks a portion of them. The sample records about 3,000 clones, approximately 68% being singletons. Findings and limits, study-wide: In adenocarcinoma, maximal tumour-associated clone frequency tracked TIL tumour reactivity. Clones >0.5% enriched in tumour were rarer in adenocarcinoma (around 33%) than squamous (75%).

V was pared by 4 bases and J by 1 base, with 1 base of the junction left unmatched. This CDR3 spans 13 amino acids. CDR1 is MNHEY and CDR2 is SVGAGI in the germline V gene. Normal lung sampling was at least 3 cm from the tumour, as distant as possible. Template was genomic DNA from frozen, unsorted single-cell suspensions. Sequencing was done on a sample of non-adjacent lung tissue. The chain employs TRBV6-5 and TRBJ2-7, with 7 bases lining up with TRBD1. The source is a human donor with non-small cell lung cancer. The CDR3 nucleotides read TGTGCCAGCAGTTCCAGGGGGTCCTACGAGCAGTACTTC. Its translation: CASSSRGSYEQYF.